A selection of T cell receptor beta chains follows, all from one sample in a study of cytomegalovirus exposure and HLA in healthy donors. Data came from immunoSEQ multiplex PCR; TCRdb stores just in-frame clones and leaves some out. The top ten hold roughly 1.2% of the sample, which has roughly 100,000 clones, about 81% seen once. Sequencing was performed on PBMCs. These receptors all stem from a man aged 25-45 years in good health and CMV-seronegative. The CDR3 runs from the conserved cysteine through the conserved F or W. D genes are given only for firm matches.

length: 14; J: TRBJ2-3; D: NA; V: TRBV13; DNA: TGTGCCAGCAGCGCCAGGACTAGCACAGATACGCAGTATTTT; CDR3: CASSARTSTDTQYF
length: 16; J: TRBJ2-5; D: TRBD1; V: TRBV10-1; DNA: TGCGCCAGCAGTGAGTCCCGGACACAGGGGAAAGAGACCCAGTACTTC; CDR3: CASSESRTQGKETQYF
length: 14; J: TRBJ2-2; D: NA; V: TRBV7-9; DNA: TGTGCCAGCAGGTGGGCAGGGGCCACCGGGGAGCTGTTTTTT; CDR3: CASRWAGATGELFF
length: 14; J: TRBJ1-2; D: NA; V: TRBV9; DNA: TGTGCCAGCACCCTGGGCAACCCTAACTATGGCTACACCTTC; CDR3: CASTLGNPNYGYTF
length: 17; J: TRBJ2-5; D: TRBD2; V: TRBV4-2; DNA: TGTGCCAGCAGCCCATCTCCAGGGACTACTATCCAAGAGACCCAGTACTTC; CDR3: CASSPSPGTTIQETQYF
length: 17; J: TRBJ2-3; D: NA; V: TRBV4-3; DNA: TGCGCCAGCAGCCTCCAAGTCGCCATAGCGGGCACAGATACGCAGTATTTT; CDR3: CASSLQVAIAGTDTQYF
length: 15; J: TRBJ2-5; D: NA; V: TRBV11-2; DNA: TGTGCCAGCAGCTTATCCCCGGCAGCGCAAGAGACCCAGTACTTC; CDR3: CASSLSPAAQETQYF
length: 12; J: TRBJ1-1; D: TRBD1; V: TRBV5-4; DNA: TGTGCCAGCAGTCACGGGACAGACTTAGCTTTCTTT; CDR3: CASSHGTDLAFF
length: 16; J: TRBJ1-2; D: NA; V: TRBV6-5; DNA: TGTGCCAGCAGTTACGGAGCGTGGGCAGGGGTAGATGGCTACACCTTC; CDR3: CASSYGAWAGVDGYTF
length: 14; J: TRBJ2-7; D: TRBD2; V: TRBV7-6; DNA: TGTGCCAGCAGCAACAGCGGGGGAGCCTACGAGCAGTACTTC; CDR3: CASSNSGGAYEQYF
length: 15; J: TRBJ2-5; D: TRBD1; V: TRBV28; DNA: TGTGCCAGCAGTGGGGACAGATCGTACCAAGAGACCCAGTACTTC; CDR3: CASSGDRSYQETQYF